These 20 T cell receptor beta chains were all obtained from the same sample, sequenced in a study of cytomegalovirus exposure and HLA in healthy donors. The primer mix had 60 Vbeta and 13 Jbeta primers. Libraries were prepared by immunoSEQ multiplex PCR; TCRdb keeps only in-frame clonotypes and omits some of them. This sample has roughly 140,000 clones, with roughly four fifths found just once. Sequenced input: PBMCs. Every receptor here comes from a man aged 18 to 35 in good health and CMV-seronegative.

The V gene is TRBV9, the J gene TRBJ2-7, with D perhaps TRBD1 (6 bases). Trimming removed 0 bases from V and 2 bases from J, with 9 bases in between. This CDR3 contains 14 residues. CDR1 is SGDLS, CDR2 YYNGEE, per germline. The chain's CDR3 is CASSVGRGTYEQYF. CDR3 in DNA: TGTGCCAGCAGCGTAGGCAGGGGCACCTACGAGCAGTACTTC.

This clone was seen more than once but under ten times. This specimen includes other DNA sequences encoding the same CDR3. The V and J genes are TRBV5-1 and TRBJ2-7; 10 nucleotides align to TRBD2. The CDR3 loop spans 14 amino acids. Trimming removed 3 bases from V and 4 bases from J; junction bases left unmatched: 4. CDR1 SGHRS and CDR2 YFSETQ come from the germline V gene. The CDR3, as DNA: TGCGCCAGCAGCTGGAGCGGGAGGGGGTACGAGCAGTACTTC. Amino acids: CASSWSGRGYEQYF.

The rearrangement joins TRBV28 to TRBJ2-3, with TRBD2 identical over 10 bases. V was clipped by 4 bases and J by 6 bases; unmatched bases: 13. The CDR3 length is 17 residues. Germline V lookup: CDR1 MDHEN, CDR2 SYDVKM. Here the CDR3 reads CASSSVAGLAGVDTQYF. For the CDR3, the DNA is TGTGCCAGCAGTTCAGTGGCAGGCCTAGCGGGAGTGGATACGCAGTATTTT.

V gene TRBV6-5 combines with J gene TRBJ1-3; D unresolved. The V end lost 6 bases, the J end lost 2 bases, and 11 bases lay between the germline ends. The CDR3 sequence is 14 residues long. Germline V gene data show CDR1 as MNHEY and CDR2 as SVGAGI. This CDR3 reads CASSLEAAGNTIYF. In DNA, the CDR3 is TGTGCCAGCAGCCTAGAAGCGGCTGGAAACACCATATATTTT.

This sequence joins TRBV6-5 and TRBJ1-2; no definite D call. The CDR3 contains 13 residues. The germline V gene has CDR1 MNHEY and CDR2 SVGAGI. Trimming cost V 5 bases and J 7 bases, with 14 bases left between them. The CDR3 DNA reads as TGTGCCAGCAGTCCCGAGGCACAACGTGGCTACACCTTC. The encoded protein is CASSPEAQRGYTF.

This chain uses TRBV27 with TRBJ1-1; D is undetermined. V lost 6 bases, J lost 1 base, and 9 bases lay in between. The CDR3 has 13 residues. Germline CDR1 and CDR2: MNHEY and SMNVEV (reference sequence). CDR3 residues: CASRPGWNTEAFF. CDR3 nucleotide sequence: TGTGCCAGCAGACCCGGGTGGAACACTGAAGCTTTCTTT.

The rearrangement joins TRBV30 to TRBJ2-7, with 8 positions matching TRBD1. The V and J ends lost 0 bases and 3 bases, in that order; junction bases with no gene match: 1. CDR3 length: 13 residues. Germline-derived CDR1 and CDR2 are GTSNPN and SVGIG (reference sequence). The CDR3 spells CAWSVGQGYEQYF. As DNA, the CDR3 is TGTGCCTGGAGTGTAGGACAGGGCTACGAGCAGTACTTC.

The chain carries TRBV7-8 and TRBJ1-2; D remains ambiguous. The CDR3 is made up of 14 amino acids. In germline, CDR1 is SGHVS, CDR2 FQNEAQ. V dropped 2 bases and J dropped 4 bases, with 11 bases sitting between them. The CDR3, as DNA: TGTGCCAGCAGCTTAACATCGTCCCTCTATGGCTACACCTTC. Translating gives CASSLTSSLYGYTF.

A note on this clone: Lacking the conserved final phenylalanine or tryptophan, this CDR3 likely reflects a read error. The chain recombines TRBV27 with TRBJ2-7; weak D call: TRBD1 (5 bases). This CDR3 is built from 16 residues. V lost 3 bases and J 0 bases, leaving 15 bases between the germline ends. Germline loops: CDR1 MNHEY, CDR2 SMNVEV (reference sequence). The CDR3 region is CASSFSGAASSYEQYL. The DNA of the CDR3 is TGTGCCAGCAGTTTCAGTGGGGCAGCCAGCTCCTACGAGCAGTACCTC.

The gene calls are TRBV28 and TRBJ2-7; a possible D gene is TRBD1 (6 bases). V was shortened by 8 bases and J by 2 bases, with 16 bases between the two germline ends. In germline, CDR1 is MDHEN, CDR2 SYDVKM. This CDR3 is 14 amino acids long. The CDR3 coding sequence is TGTGCCAGCGAAGCTCCCAGGGGACCCTACGAGCAGTACTTC. Encoded protein: CASEAPRGPYEQYF.

The chain carries TRBV7-9 and TRBJ1-4; a possible D gene is TRBD1 (6 bases). This CDR3 spans 14 amino acids. Germline V gives CDR1 SEHNR, CDR2 FQNEAQ (reference sequence). Trimming removed 2 bases from V and 6 bases from J, with 10 bases in between. CDR3 nucleotides: TGTGCCAGCAGCTTACAAGGGGGGGATGAAAAACTGTTTTTT. Translated, it gives CASSLQGGDEKLFF. Full variable domain (rest looked up from reference TRBV7-9 and TRBJ1-4): DTGVSQNPRHKITKRGQNVTFRCDPISEHNRLYWYRQTLGQGPEFLTYFQNEAQLEKSRLLSDRFSAERPKGSFSTLEIQRTEQGDSAMYLCASSLQGGDEKLFFGSGTQLSVL.

The rearrangement links TRBV6-5 to TRBJ1-2; a possible D gene is TRBD1 (5 bases). Per the germline V gene, CDR1 is MNHEY and CDR2 is SVGAGI. V dropped 0 bases and J dropped 3 bases, with 11 bases sitting between them. The CDR3 sequence is 15 residues long. This chain's CDR3 is CASSYSVGGDYGYTF. In nucleotides, the CDR3 is TGTGCCAGCAGTTACTCGGTGGGGGGTGACTATGGCTACACCTTC.

The chain is built from TRBV12-5 and TRBJ2-2; D is ambiguous. Looked up from germline, CDR1 is LGHNT and CDR2 is FRNRAP. V was cut by 3 bases and J by 8 bases, with 16 bases left in between. This CDR3 contains 15 residues. CDR3 nucleotides: TGTGCTAGTGGTTTCTGGTCCCGAGCTGGTGGGGAGCTGTTTTTT. The encoded protein is CASGFWSRAGGELFF.

V is TRBV7-9 and J is TRBJ2-1, with a possible D match to TRBD2 (6 bases). Trimming removed 2 bases at V and 9 bases at J, with 17 bases between. CDR1 is SEHNR, CDR2 FQNEAQ, per germline (reference sequence). The CDR3 contains 15 residues. The CDR3 DNA sequence: TGTGCCAGCAGCTTATGGGGCTCGGGAGCGGGTGAGCAGTTCTTC. Protein: CASSLWGSGAGEQFF.

The chain combines TRBV13 with TRBJ2-5; a possible D gene is TRBD2 (5 bases). Germline CDR1 and CDR2: PRHDT and FYEKMQ (reference sequence). V shed 3 bases and J shed 0 bases, with 11 bases lying between them. This CDR3 contains 15 residues. In DNA, the CDR3 is TGTGCCAGCAGCTTTAGAGGCGGGTACCAAGAGACCCAGTACTTC. It encodes CASSFRGGYQETQYF.

The J gene is TRBJ2-7, the V gene TRBV7-2; 11 bases fit TRBD2. This CDR3 region has 15 residues. Per germline, CDR1 SGHTA and CDR2 FQGNSA. V lost 6 bases and J lost 3; bases outside the gene matches: 7. DNA of the CDR3: TGTGCCAGCAGGTACTCCGGGACTAGCGGCTACGAGCAGTACTTC. Translating gives CASRYSGTSGYEQYF.

The chain uses TRBV23-1 and TRBJ2-1; 12 nucleotides line up with TRBD2. TRBV23-1 is an open reading frame, and its role is uncertain. V trimming: 1 base; J trimming: 10 bases; junction bases outside the gene matches: 8. The CDR3 runs 16 residues. This chain's CDR3 is CASSQFELAGGGEQFF. In nucleotides, the CDR3 is TGCGCCAGCAGTCAATTCGAACTAGCGGGAGGAGGGGAGCAGTTCTTC.

This clone was seen a single time. This chain uses TRBV29-1 with TRBJ1-2, with D maybe TRBD1 (6 bases). The CDR3 runs to 12 residues. V gave up 7 bases and J gave up 3 bases, with 12 bases separating them. The germline CDR1 and CDR2 sequences are SQVTM and ANQGSEA. The CDR3: CSAQQGDYGYTF. The CDR3 coding sequence is TGCAGCGCCCAACAGGGTGACTATGGCTACACCTTC.

This chain joins TRBV7-8 and TRBJ1-2; D is uncertain. The CDR3 runs 13 residues. Trimming removed 1 base from V and 8 bases from J, with 11 bases in between. Looked up from germline, CDR1 is SGHVS and CDR2 is FQNEAQ. Written as DNA, the CDR3 is TGTGCCAGCAGCTTAGTAGACTTTGGGGGCTACACCTTC. This encodes CASSLVDFGGYTF.

V gene TRBV18 combines with J gene TRBJ2-7; TRBD2 aligns across 7 bases. The CDR3 spans 18 residues. Germline trimming cut 1 base from V and 0 bases from J; bases unmatched to any gene: 12. Germline lookup yields CDR1 KGHSH and CDR2 LQKENI. This CDR3 is CASSPRTPSGRFSYEQYF. The CDR3 DNA is TGTGCCAGCTCACCACGTACCCCTAGCGGACGATTCTCCTACGAGCAGTACTTC.